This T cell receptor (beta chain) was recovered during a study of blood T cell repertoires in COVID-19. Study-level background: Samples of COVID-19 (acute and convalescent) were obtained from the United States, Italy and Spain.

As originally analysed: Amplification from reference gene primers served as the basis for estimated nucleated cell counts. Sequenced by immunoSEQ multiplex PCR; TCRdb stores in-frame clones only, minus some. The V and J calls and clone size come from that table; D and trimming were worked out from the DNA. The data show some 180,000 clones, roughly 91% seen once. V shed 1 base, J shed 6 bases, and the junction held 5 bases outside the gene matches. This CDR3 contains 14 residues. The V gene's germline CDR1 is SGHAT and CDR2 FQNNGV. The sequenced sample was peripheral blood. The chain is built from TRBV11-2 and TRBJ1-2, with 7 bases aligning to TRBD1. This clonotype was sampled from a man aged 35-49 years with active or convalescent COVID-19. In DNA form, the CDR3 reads TGTGCCAGCAGCTTAGCCAGGGGGATTAATGGCTACACCTTC. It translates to CASSLARGINGYTF.